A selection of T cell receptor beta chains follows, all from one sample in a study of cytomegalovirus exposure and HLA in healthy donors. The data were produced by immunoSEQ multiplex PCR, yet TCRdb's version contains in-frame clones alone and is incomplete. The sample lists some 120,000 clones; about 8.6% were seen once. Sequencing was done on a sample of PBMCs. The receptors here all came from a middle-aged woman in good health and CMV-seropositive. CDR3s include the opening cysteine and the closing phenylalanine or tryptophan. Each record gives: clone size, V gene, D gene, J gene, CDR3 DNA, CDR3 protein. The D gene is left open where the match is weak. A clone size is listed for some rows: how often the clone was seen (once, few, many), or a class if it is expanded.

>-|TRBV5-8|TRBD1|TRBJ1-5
TGTGCCAGCAGCTTGGGGTGGACAGGGGACGCCGAGCCCAATCAGCCCCAGCATTTT
CASSLGWTGDAEPNQPQHF
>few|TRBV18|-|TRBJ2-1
TGTGCCAGCTCCCCAGCTCAAAGAGACAATGAGCAGTTCTTC
CASSPAQRDNEQFF
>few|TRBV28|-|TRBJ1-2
TGTGCCAGCAGTTTTTCCAGGGCGAGTTATGGCTACACCTTC
CASSFSRASYGYTF
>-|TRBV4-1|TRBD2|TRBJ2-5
TGCGCCAGCAGCCATCCTGGGGGTGAGACTAGCGGGAGGTACAGAGAGACCCAGTACTTC
CASSHPGGETSGRYRETQYF
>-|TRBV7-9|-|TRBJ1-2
TGTGCCAGCAGCTTCCAAAACTATGGCTACACCTTC
CASSFQNYGYTF
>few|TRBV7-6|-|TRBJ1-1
TGTGCCAGCAGCTCCAGGGAATTTACTGAAGCTTTCTTT
CASSSREFTEAFF
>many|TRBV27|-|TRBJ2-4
TGTGCCAGCAGTTCCACAGGGAACAACATTCAGTACTTC
CASSSTGNNIQYF
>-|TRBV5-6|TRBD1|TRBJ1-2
TGTGCCAGCAGCCTAACGGGACAGGGCTATGGCTACACCTTC
CASSLTGQGYGYTF
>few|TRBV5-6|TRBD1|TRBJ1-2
TGTGCCAGCAGCTTGGGCTGGGGGACAGGCAGTGGCTACACCTTC
CASSLGWGTGSGYTF
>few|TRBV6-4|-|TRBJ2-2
TGTGCCAGCCGCCGGACAGTGGCCGGGGAGCTGTTTTTT
CASRRTVAGELFF
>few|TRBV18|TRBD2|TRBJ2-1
TGTGCCAGCTCACCACCTCTAGCGGCCCTCTACAATGAGCAGTTCTTC
CASSPPLAALYNEQFF
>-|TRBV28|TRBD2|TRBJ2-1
TGTGCCAGCAGTTTAGCGGGGGGAACTTTATCCAGTGAGCAGTTCTTC
CASSLAGGTLSSEQFF